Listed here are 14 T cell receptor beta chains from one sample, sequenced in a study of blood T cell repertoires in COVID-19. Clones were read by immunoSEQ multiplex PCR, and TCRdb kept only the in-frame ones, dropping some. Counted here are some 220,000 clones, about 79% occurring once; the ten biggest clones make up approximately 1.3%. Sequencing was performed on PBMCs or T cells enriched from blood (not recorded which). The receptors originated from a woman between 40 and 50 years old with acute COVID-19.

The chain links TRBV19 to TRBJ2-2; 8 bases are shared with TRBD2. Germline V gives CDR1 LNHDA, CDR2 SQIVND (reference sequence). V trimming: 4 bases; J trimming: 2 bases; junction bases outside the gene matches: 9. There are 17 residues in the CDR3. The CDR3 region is CASSRAGGGTNTGELFF. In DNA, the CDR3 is TGTGCCAGTAGTAGGGCTGGCGGGGGGACAAACACCGGGGAGCTGTTTTTT.

The CDR3 DNA reads TGTGCCAACAGCCTGGGGGGGAACACTGAAGCTTTCTTT. It translates to CANSLGGNTEAFF. The rearrangement joins TRBV6-5 to TRBJ1-1; possible D gene TRBD1, 5 bases. V was clipped by 10 bases and J by 1 base, with 13 bases between them. The CDR3 has 13 amino acids. Germline values: CDR1 MNHEY, CDR2 SVGAGI.

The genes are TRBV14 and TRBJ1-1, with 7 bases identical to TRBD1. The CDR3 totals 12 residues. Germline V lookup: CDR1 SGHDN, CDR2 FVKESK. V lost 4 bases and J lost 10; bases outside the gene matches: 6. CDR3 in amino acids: CASSPDRFGAFF. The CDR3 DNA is TGTGCCAGCAGCCCGGACAGGTTCGGAGCTTTCTTT.

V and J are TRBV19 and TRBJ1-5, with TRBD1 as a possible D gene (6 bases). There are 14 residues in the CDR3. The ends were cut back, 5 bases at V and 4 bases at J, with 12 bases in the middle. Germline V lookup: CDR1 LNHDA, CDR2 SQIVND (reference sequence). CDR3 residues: CASSVGHGNQPQHF. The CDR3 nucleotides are TGTGCCAGTAGTGTGGGACACGGGAATCAGCCCCAGCATTTT.

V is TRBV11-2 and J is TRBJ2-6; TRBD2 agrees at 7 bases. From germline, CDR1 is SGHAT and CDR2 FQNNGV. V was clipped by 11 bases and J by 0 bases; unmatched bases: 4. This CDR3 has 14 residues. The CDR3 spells CASGGTSGANVLTF. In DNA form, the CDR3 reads TGTGCCTCCGGGGGGACCTCTGGGGCCAACGTCCTGACTTTC.

The CDR3 region has the DNA TGTGCCAGCAGCCAAGGACTAGCACGGAACCTATACAACACAGATACGCAGTATTTT. Its protein is CASSQGLARNLYNTDTQYF. The V call is TRBV3-1 (or the pseudogene TRBV3-2), the J call TRBJ2-3; 7 nucleotides agree with TRBD2. This CDR3 spans 19 amino acids. The V and J ends lost 1 base and 2 bases, in that order; junction bases with no gene match: 15. Germline V gives CDR1 LGHDT, CDR2 YNNKEL (reference sequence).

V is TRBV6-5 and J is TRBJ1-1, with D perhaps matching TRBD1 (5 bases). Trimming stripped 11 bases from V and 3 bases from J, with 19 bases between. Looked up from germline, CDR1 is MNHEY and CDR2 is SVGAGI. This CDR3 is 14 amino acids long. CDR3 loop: CAARGRQGDTEAFF. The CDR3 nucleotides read TGTGCCGCCCGGGGGAGGCAGGGCGACACTGAAGCTTTCTTT.

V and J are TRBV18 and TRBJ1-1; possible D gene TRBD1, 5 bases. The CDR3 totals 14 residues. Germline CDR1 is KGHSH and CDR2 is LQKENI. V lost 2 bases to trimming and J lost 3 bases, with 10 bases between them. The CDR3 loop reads CASSPTDTYTEAFF. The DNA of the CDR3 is TGTGCCAGCTCACCAACGGACACTTACACTGAAGCTTTCTTT.

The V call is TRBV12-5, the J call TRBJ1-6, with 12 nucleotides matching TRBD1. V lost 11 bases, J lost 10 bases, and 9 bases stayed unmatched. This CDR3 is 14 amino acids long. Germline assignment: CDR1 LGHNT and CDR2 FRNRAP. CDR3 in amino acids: CACDRDRGHSPLHF. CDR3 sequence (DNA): TGTGCTTGCGACCGGGACAGGGGGCACTCACCCCTCCACTTT.

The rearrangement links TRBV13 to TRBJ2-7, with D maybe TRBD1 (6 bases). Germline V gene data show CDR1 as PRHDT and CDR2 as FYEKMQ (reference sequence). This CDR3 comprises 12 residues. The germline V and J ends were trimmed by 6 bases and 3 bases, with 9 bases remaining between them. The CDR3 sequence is CASSRDNYEQYF. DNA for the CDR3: TGTGCCAGCAGTCGGGACAACTACGAGCAGTACTTC.

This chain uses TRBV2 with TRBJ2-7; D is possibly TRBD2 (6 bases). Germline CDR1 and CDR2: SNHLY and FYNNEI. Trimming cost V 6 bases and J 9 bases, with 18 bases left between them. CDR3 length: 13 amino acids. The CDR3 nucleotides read TGTGCCAGCAGGGAGGGACCGGGGTACAGGCAGTACTTC. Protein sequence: CASREGPGYRQYF.

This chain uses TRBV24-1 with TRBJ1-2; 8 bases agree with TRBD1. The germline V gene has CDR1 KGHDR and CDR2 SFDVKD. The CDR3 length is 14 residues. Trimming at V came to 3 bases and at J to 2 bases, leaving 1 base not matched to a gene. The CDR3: CATSDTGGNYGYTF. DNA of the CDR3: TGTGCCACCAGTGATACAGGGGGGAACTATGGCTACACCTTC.

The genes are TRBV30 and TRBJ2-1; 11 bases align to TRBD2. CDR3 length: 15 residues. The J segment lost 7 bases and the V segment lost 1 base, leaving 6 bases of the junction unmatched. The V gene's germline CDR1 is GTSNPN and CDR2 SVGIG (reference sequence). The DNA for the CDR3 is TGTGCCTGGAGTGCGTTAGCGGGAGGGGAGAATGAGCAGTTCTTC. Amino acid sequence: CAWSALAGGENEQFF.

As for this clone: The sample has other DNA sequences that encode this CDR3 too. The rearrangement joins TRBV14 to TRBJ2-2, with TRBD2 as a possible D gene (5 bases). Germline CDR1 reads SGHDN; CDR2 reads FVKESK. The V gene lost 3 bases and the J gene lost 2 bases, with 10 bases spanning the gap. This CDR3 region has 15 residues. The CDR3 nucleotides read TGTGCCAGCAGCCAGGAACTAGGAAACACCGGGGAGCTGTTTTTT. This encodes CASSQELGNTGELFF.